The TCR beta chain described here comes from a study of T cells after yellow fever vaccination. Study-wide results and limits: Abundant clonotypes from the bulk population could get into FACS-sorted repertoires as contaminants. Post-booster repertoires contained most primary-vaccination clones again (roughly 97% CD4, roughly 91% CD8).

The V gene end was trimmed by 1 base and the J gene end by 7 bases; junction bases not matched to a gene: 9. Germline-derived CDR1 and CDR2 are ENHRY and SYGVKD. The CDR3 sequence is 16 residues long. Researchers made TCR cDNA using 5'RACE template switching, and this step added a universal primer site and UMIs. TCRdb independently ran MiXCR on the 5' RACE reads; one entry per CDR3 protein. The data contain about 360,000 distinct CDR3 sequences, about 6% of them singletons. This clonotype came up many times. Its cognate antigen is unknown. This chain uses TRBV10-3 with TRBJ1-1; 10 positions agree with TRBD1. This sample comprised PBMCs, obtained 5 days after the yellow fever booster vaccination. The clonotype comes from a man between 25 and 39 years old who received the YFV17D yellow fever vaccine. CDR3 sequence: CAISEWDRGFGGEAFF. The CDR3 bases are TGTGCCATCAGTGAGTGGGACAGGGGTTTTGGGGGTGAAGCTTTCTTT.